This T cell receptor beta chain came from a study of blood T cell repertoires in COVID-19. Study at large: Acute and convalescent COVID-19 samples came from the United States, Italy and Spain. The analysed material was cDNA or gDNA that came from T cells, B-cell-depleted T cells, or PBMCs.

Authors' processing steps: Reference gene primer amplification gave nucleated cell count estimates. Only in-frame clones appear in the TCRdb table, and some are missing; sequencing was by immunoSEQ multiplex PCR. V, J and clone size are taken as reported in that table, and D and trimming were inferred from the DNA itself. This sample has about 230,000 clones, with around four fifths found just once. Germline V gives CDR1 SGHRS, CDR2 YFSETQ. The CDR3 is 14 residues long. V gave up 4 bases and J gave up 4 bases; unmatched junction bases: 5. The sequenced sample consisted of peripheral blood. The sequence came from a woman in her seventies with active or convalescent COVID-19. The chain is built from TRBV5-1 and TRBJ1-1; 9 positions agree with TRBD1. The CDR3 loop is CASSEGQGGTEAFF. CDR3 bases: TGCGCCAGCAGCGAGGGACAGGGAGGCACTGAAGCTTTCTTT.